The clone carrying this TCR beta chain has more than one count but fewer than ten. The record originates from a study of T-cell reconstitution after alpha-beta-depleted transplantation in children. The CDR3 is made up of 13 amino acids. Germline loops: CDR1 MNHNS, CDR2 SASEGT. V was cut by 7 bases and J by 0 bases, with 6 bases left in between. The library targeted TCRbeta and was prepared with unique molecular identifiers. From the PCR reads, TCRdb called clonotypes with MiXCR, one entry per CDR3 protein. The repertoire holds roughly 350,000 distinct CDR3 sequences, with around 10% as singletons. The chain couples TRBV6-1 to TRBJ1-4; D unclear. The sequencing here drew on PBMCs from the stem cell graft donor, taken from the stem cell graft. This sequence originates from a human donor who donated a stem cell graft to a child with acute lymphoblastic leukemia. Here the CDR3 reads CASKGTTNEKLFF. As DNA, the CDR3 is TGTGCCAGCAAAGGGACAACTAATGAAAAACTGTTTTTT.